The present T cell receptor (beta chain) was sequenced within a study of blood T cells in healthy people across ages. The CDR3 extends over 14 amino acids. Healthy Caucasian individuals from Russia aged about 6 to 100 served as donors. The authors ran a second PCR of about 6 to 11 cycles using a sample-barcoded 5' primer and a J-beta primer mix. Tagging of each cDNA molecule was performed by a template-switch adaptor with 12 random nucleotides. MiXCR, applied by TCRdb to the 5' RACE reads, yields one record per CDR3 protein. The table has 550,000 to 750,000 distinct CDR3 sequences, around 21% seen once.

The TCR originated in a man aged 65-85 years in good health. Material: blood. The chain couples TRBV12-3 or TRBV12-4 to TRBJ1-5; unclear D gene. Near its end, the DNA agrees better with TRBJ2-2, so the J call may be wrong. CDR3 bases: TGTGCCAGCAGCCCGAATATAAAACCCGGGGAGCTGTTTTTT. Encoded protein: CASSPNIKPGELFF.